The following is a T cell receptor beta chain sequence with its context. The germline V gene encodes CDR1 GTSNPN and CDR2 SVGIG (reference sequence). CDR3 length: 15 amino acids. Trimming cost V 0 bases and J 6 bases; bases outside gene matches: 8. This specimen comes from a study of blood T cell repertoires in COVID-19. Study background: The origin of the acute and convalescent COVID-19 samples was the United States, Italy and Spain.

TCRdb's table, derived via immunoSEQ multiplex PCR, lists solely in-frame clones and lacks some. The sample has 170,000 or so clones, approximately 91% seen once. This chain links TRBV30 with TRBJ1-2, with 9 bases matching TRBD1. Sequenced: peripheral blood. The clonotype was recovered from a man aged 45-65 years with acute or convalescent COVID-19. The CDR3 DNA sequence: TGTGCCTGGAGTGTTGTGACAGGGGGATCTCATGGCTACACCTTC. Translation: CAWSVVTGGSHGYTF.